This entry concerns a single T cell receptor (beta chain). Per the study methods: Reference gene primers were amplified, and this amplification served to estimate nucleated cell counts. Produced via immunoSEQ multiplex PCR; TCRdb's table is partial and in-frame only. The D gene and trimming were derived from the DNA, and the V and J assignments and clone size from that table. This sample has about 170,000 clones; roughly four fifths occur once, and the top ten carry roughly 2.6%. V lost 1 base and J 7 bases, leaving 16 bases between the germline ends. CDR3 length: 16 residues. Germline V gene lookup returns CDR1 MNHNS and CDR2 SASEGT. This specimen comes from a study of blood T cell repertoires in COVID-19. Study at large: Sources were T cells, B-cell-depleted T cells, or PBMCs; the material itself was cDNA or gDNA.

This chain uses TRBV6-1 with TRBJ1-4, with a weak D call TRBD1 (5 bases). The receptor's source is a human donor with acute or convalescent COVID-19. The donor label of this sample is uncertain. Sequencing was done on a sample of peripheral blood. The CDR3 nucleotides read TGTGCCAGCAGTGAAGAGCGTTGGGGGGAGGGTGAAAAACTGTTTTTT. Translation gives CASSEERWGEGEKLFF.